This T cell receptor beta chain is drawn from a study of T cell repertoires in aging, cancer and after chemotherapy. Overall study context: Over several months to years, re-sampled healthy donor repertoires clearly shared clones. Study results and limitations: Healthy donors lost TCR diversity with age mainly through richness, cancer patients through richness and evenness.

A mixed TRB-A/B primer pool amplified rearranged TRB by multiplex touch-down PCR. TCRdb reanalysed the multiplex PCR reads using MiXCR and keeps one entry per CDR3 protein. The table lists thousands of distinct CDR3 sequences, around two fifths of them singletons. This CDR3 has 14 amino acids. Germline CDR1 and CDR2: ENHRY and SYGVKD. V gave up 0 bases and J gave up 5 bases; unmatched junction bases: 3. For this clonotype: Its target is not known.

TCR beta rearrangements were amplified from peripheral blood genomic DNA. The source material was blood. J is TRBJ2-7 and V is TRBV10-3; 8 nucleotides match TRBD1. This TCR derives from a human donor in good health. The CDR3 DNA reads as TGTGCCATCAGTGAGTCGGACAGGGTCAACGAGCAGTACTTC. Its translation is CAISESDRVNEQYF.